This passage covers 20 T cell receptor beta chains from one sample sequenced in a study of T cell clonality in common variable immunodeficiency. Study-wide results and caveats: In common variable immunodeficiency, TCR beta chains reportedly carried fewer deletions and N-nucleotide insertions.

The assay was immunoSEQ multiplex PCR, and TCRdb's table has in-frame clones only and misses some. The data show roughly 42,000 clones, with none appearing a single time. No cognate antigen is known for these TCRs. Sequences were obtained from peripheral blood mononuclear cells. Receptors were obtained from a human donor with common variable immunodeficiency.

Worth noting for this clone: Coverage ceases 3 residues before the CDR3 finishes, and the germline J gene fills in the end. The J gene is TRBJ1-1, the V gene TRBV7-2; D not certain. V shed 1 base and J shed 2 bases, with 11 bases lying between them. CDR1 and CDR2 from the germline V gene are SGHTA and FQGNSA. The length of the CDR3 is 15 residues. The CDR3 here is CASSLGGVGNTEAFF. The covered CDR3 bases are TGTGCCAGCAGCTTAGGCGGGGTGGGTAACACTGAA.

This clone has more than one count but fewer than ten. The observed sequence ends 3 residues before the CDR3 terminus, with the missing tail filled in from the germline J gene. The gene calls are TRBV7-2 and TRBJ2-7, with D maybe TRBD1 (6 bases). The CDR3 is 12 amino acids. Germline values: CDR1 SGHTA, CDR2 FQGNSA. V gave up 4 bases and J gave up 6 bases, with 10 bases separating them. CDR3 protein: CASSSRQAEQYF. The sequenced CDR3 bases are TGTGCCAGCAGCTCCCGACAGGCCGAG.

This clone was seen at least ten times. The CDR3 end lies 3 residues beyond the end of the read and is filled in from the germline J gene. The chain recombines TRBV12-3 or TRBV12-4 with TRBJ2-7, with a possible D match to TRBD2 (6 bases). CDR3 length: 17 residues. V lost 6 bases to trimming and J lost 4 bases, with 25 bases between them. The CDR3 reads CASSRPGLADVGYEQYF. CDR3 DNA (partial): TGTGCCAGCAGCCGACCGGGACTCGCGGACGTAGGATACGAG.

This clone was counted ten times or more. The CDR3 extends 3 residues past the end of the read, so its final part is completed from the germline J gene. This chain connects TRBV6-1 to TRBJ1-2; D remains ambiguous. Trimming stripped 0 bases from V and 0 bases from J, with 8 bases between. The CDR3 runs to 15 residues. Germline lookup yields CDR1 MNHNS and CDR2 SASEGT. CDR3 DNA, as far as it was read: TGTGCCAGCAGTGAAGCGGGCAAAGCTAACTATGGC. Translating it yields CASSEAGKANYG. In full, the CDR3 is CASSEAGKANYGYTF.

On this clone: The read gets to within 3 residues of the CDR3 end, and the germline J gene fills in the rest. This chain links TRBV2 with TRBJ2-7; TRBD1 agrees at 7 bases. This CDR3 has 13 residues. With 6 bases clipped from V and 2 bases from J, the junction kept 4 bases outside the gene matches. In germline, CDR1 is SNHLY, CDR2 FYNNEI. Incomplete CDR3 DNA: TGTGCCAGCAGCCCGGGACAGCCCTACGAG. Its protein product is CASSPGQPYE. The CDR3 as a whole reads CASSPGQPYEQYF.

This clone was counted at least ten times. From the germline J gene comes the end of the CDR3, since the read stops 3 residues before it. The rearrangement links TRBV19 to TRBJ1-5; the D gene is possibly TRBD1 (5 bases). Germline CDR1 and CDR2: LNHDA and SQIVND (reference sequence). The ends were cut back, 7 bases at V and 2 bases at J, with 12 bases in the middle. The CDR3 totals 14 residues. The sequenced CDR3 bases are TGTGCCAGTATGACGCTAGGGGGCAATCAGCCC. Translation: CASMTLGGNQP. The CDR3 in full is CASMTLGGNQPQHF.

This clone was seen more than once but under ten times. The DNA ends 3 residues before the CDR3 does, and the rest of the CDR3 is filled in from the germline J gene. V is TRBV19 and J is TRBJ1-5; 8 nucleotides align to TRBD1. Losses at the gene ends were 6 bases for V and 6 bases for J; bases not matched to a gene: 7. In germline, CDR1 is LNHDA, CDR2 SQIVND (reference sequence). CDR3 size: 14 residues. CDR3 amino acids: CASSQGARVQPQHF. The CDR3 DNA, read in part, is TGTGCCAGTAGCCAGGGGGCGCGTGTTCAGCCC.

This clone has a handful of counts. With the read ending 3 residues before the CDR3 end, the germline J gene is used to fill in that end. The chain links TRBV7-2 to TRBJ2-5, with 7 bases fitting TRBD2. V trimming: 6 bases; J trimming: 5 bases; junction bases outside the gene matches: 9. The CDR3 length is 14 residues. The V gene's germline CDR1 is SGHTA and CDR2 FQGNSA. CDR3 loop: CASRSAGRTETQYF. The CDR3 DNA, read in part, is TGTGCCAGCAGGTCAGCGGGGCGCACCGAGACC.

There are a few counts of this clone. The read ends 3 residues before the CDR3 terminus; that terminus is restored from the germline J gene. The chain joins TRBV5-1 to TRBJ2-3, with 11 bases fitting TRBD2. There are 15 residues in the CDR3. V shed 3 bases and J 6 bases; nucleotides not matched to a gene: 6. Germline lookup yields CDR1 SGHRS and CDR2 YFSETQ. The chain's CDR3 is CASSSDRLAGDTQYF. The CDR3 DNA, read in part, is TGCGCCAGCAGCTCCGACCGACTAGCGGGGGATACG.

In regard to this clone: The read terminates 3 residues ahead of where the CDR3 ends, so the germline J gene completes it. The chain is built from TRBV6-1 and TRBJ1-5, with a possible D match to TRBD1 (6 bases). The germline V gene encodes CDR1 MNHNS and CDR2 SASEGT. CDR3 length equals 16 residues. V gave up 3 bases and J gave up 4 bases, with 16 bases separating them. CDR3 amino acids: CASSDLGARDNQPQHF. CDR3 DNA, as far as it was read: TGTGCCAGCAGTGATCTGGGGGCGAGAGATAATCAGCCC.

This clone was counted at least ten times. The read halts 3 residues ahead of the CDR3 end, with the missing end drawn from the germline J gene. The chain is built from TRBV5-1 and TRBJ2-1, with TRBD2 matching over 8 bases. The CDR3 is 15 amino acids. Trimming took 3 bases from V and 8 from J; bases not matched to a gene: 10. In germline, CDR1 is SGHRS, CDR2 YFSETQ. The CDR3 spells CASSSIGHGGDEQFF. CDR3 DNA (partial): TGCGCCAGCAGCTCGATTGGGCACGGGGGGGATGAG.

Concerning this clone itself: The read comes to an end 3 residues before the CDR3 does, leaving the germline J gene to fill in the end. V gene TRBV6-2 or TRBV6-3 combines with J gene TRBJ2-2, with 8 bases fitting TRBD1. With 6 bases clipped from V and 1 base from J, the junction kept 1 base outside the gene matches. The CDR3 has 14 residues. Germline values: CDR1 MNHEY, CDR2 SVGEGT. CDR3 DNA (partial): TGTGCCAGCAGGGGGACAGGGAACACCGGGGAG. This sequence encodes CASRGTGNTGE. The entire CDR3 is CASRGTGNTGELFF.

This clone was picked up many times. The missing CDR3 end, 3 residues past where the read stops, is filled in from the germline J gene. J is TRBJ1-1 and V is TRBV6-2 or TRBV6-3; 7 bases are shared with TRBD1. CDR1 and CDR2 (germline): MNHEY, SVGEGT. J gave up 4 bases and V 6 bases, and 11 bases lay outside the gene matches. The CDR3 extends over 15 amino acids. The chain's CDR3 is CASSPTRQGGTEAFF. The covered CDR3 bases are TGTGCCAGCAGCCCTACCCGACAGGGTGGCACTGAA.

This clone came up a few times. The observed sequence ends 3 residues before the CDR3 terminus, with the missing tail filled in from the germline J gene. The J gene is TRBJ1-2, the V gene TRBV5-1; D may be TRBD1 (6 bases). The CDR3 runs 16 residues. The germline V gene has CDR1 SGHRS and CDR2 YFSETQ. Trimming stripped 0 bases from V and 4 bases from J, with 16 bases between. CDR3 DNA (partial): TGCGCCAGCAGCTTGGACTGGACAGTCTCGGCCTATGGC. Its protein is CASSLDWTVSAYG. In full, the CDR3 is CASSLDWTVSAYGYTF.

This clone was detected a few times. The observed sequence ends 3 residues before the CDR3 terminus, with the missing tail filled in from the germline J gene. The V call is TRBV18, the J call TRBJ1-2; TRBD1 is a possible D gene (5 bases). V was shortened by 2 bases and J by 3 bases, with 13 bases between the two germline ends. Germline assignment: CDR1 KGHSH and CDR2 LQKENI. The CDR3 extends over 15 amino acids. The sequenced part of the CDR3 DNA is TGTGCCAGCTCACCAATGAGGGGCGATGACTATGGC. The encoded protein is CASSPMRGDDYG. The whole CDR3 protein reads CASSPMRGDDYGYTF.

Of note for this clone: The sequenced fragment ends 3 residues before the CDR3 boundary, so the rest is inferred from the germline J gene. This chain connects TRBV7-8 to TRBJ2-7; TRBD1 matches 8 bases. Germline trimming cut 4 bases from V and 2 bases from J; bases unmatched to any gene: 10. This CDR3 is 16 amino acids long. The V gene's germline CDR1 is SGHVS and CDR2 FQNEAQ. Incomplete CDR3 DNA: TGTGCCAGCAGCTCGGAGGGGATGGACAGGGCCTACGAG. Residues: CASSSEGMDRAYE. The full CDR3 reads CASSSEGMDRAYEQYF.

This clone has a handful of counts. The sequenced fragment ends 3 residues before the CDR3 boundary, so the rest is inferred from the germline J gene. The chain combines TRBV2 with TRBJ2-7; D is unresolved. The CDR3 totals 11 residues. With 6 bases removed from V and 5 bases from J, the gap between germline ends came to 8 bases. From germline, CDR1 is SNHLY and CDR2 FYNNEI. CDR3 DNA (partial): TGTGCCAGCAGCTACGGTAACGAG. This encodes CASSYGNE. The full CDR3 reads CASSYGNEQYF.

This clone showed up just a few times. The CDR3 is cut off 3 residues early in the read; its end comes from the germline J gene. V and J are TRBV5-1 and TRBJ2-7; 14 nucleotides line up with TRBD2. Losses at the gene ends were 4 bases for V and 6 bases for J; bases not matched to a gene: 12. The germline CDR1 and CDR2 sequences are SGHRS and YFSETQ. There are 17 residues in the CDR3. The CDR3 reads CASSPASGTSGGIEQYF. Partial CDR3 DNA: TGCGCCAGCAGCCCAGCCTCCGGGACTAGCGGGGGAATCGAG.

At least ten counts were recorded for this clone. The read terminates 3 residues before the CDR3 end, so the remaining end is supplied by the germline J gene. The chain combines TRBV6-4 with TRBJ1-4; D possibly corresponds to TRBD1 (5 bases). There are 15 residues in the CDR3. V gave up 0 bases and J gave up 10 bases, with 15 bases separating them. Germline V gives CDR1 MRHNA, CDR2 SNTAGT. The part of the CDR3 DNA that was read is TGTGCCAGCAGTGACTCCGGGCAGAGGGGAGGAAAA. It specifies CASSDSGQRGGK. The whole CDR3 protein reads CASSDSGQRGGKLFF.

Remarks on this clone: Sequencing ends 3 residues short of the CDR3 end; the germline J gene provides the rest. This chain links TRBV7-8 with TRBJ2-5; 9 nucleotides match TRBD2. Per germline, CDR1 SGHVS and CDR2 FQNEAQ. V was clipped by 1 base and J by 4 bases; unmatched bases: 13. This CDR3 spans 18 amino acids. The CDR3 bases that were read are TGTGCCAGCAGCTTAGGCAATAGCGGGAGCTTCAGGGGAGAGACC. This encodes CASSLGNSGSFRGET. In full, the CDR3 reads CASSLGNSGSFRGETQYF. The whole variable domain, filled in from reference TRBV7-8 and TRBJ2-5, reads GAGVSQSPRYKVAKRGQDVALRCDPISGHVSLFWYQQALGQGPEFLTYFQNEAQLDKSGLPSDRFFAERPEGSVSTLKIQRTQQEDSAVYLCASSLGNSGSFRGETQYFGPGTRLLVL.